This T cell receptor beta chain was captured in a study of human T cells and chemical hapten exposure. Whole-study context: A roughly 2 cm by roughly 2 cm inner upper arm patch received 2% DPC for sensitization.

Time point reported: patch test 2, 6 weeks after DPC sensitization. Treatment noted: therapeutic diphenylcyclopropenone sensitization with weekly scalp DPC. Non-pregnant alopecia patients aged 18 to 70, suitable for DPC therapy. TCRdb re-derived calls from the RACE reads in MiXCR, one entry per CDR3 protein. The sample consists of approximately 90,000 distinct CDR3 sequences, about 10% of them appearing once. Regarding the study as a whole: TCRs exceeding 1 in 1000 frequency stayed unchanged with DPC sensitization.

The germline CDR1 and CDR2 sequences are SGHRS and YFSETQ. CDR3 length: 15 residues. As regards this clonotype: Its target is not known. A much larger clone differs by one base, so this may be a read error.

This sample comprised whole blood, obtained in connection with sensitization to the hapten diphenylcyclopropenone (DPC). This TCR was recovered from a man aged 35 to 55 with alopecia areata. Some clones in this sample may be carry-over from other donors' samples. The chain combines TRBV5-1 with TRBJ1-1; D remains unclear. Written as DNA, the CDR3 is TGCGCCAGCAGCTTGGATGGCCTCACGAACGCTGAAGCTTTCTTT. This codes for CASSLDGLTNAEAFF.